These 8 T cell receptor beta chains originate from one sample sequenced in a study of blood T cell repertoires in COVID-19. The protocol was immunoSEQ multiplex PCR, while the TCRdb copy is restricted to in-frame clones and leaves out a portion. Of roughly 440,000 clones in the sample, approximately 90% were seen once. Specimen: peripheral blood. Receptor source: a woman aged 45 to 65 with COVID-19, enrolled during active disease.

Here the CDR3 DNA reads TGTGCCAGTAGGCCTGGGACTAGCGAGTCAAATACGCAGTATTTT. Encoded protein: CASRPGTSESNTQYF. The V and J genes are TRBV19 and TRBJ2-3; 10 positions agree with TRBD2. This CDR3 comprises 15 residues. CDR1 and CDR2 (germline): LNHDA, SQIVND (reference sequence). Trimming took 6 bases from V and 7 from J; bases not matched to a gene: 10.

This clone was seen once. The chain combines TRBV5-1 with TRBJ1-6; tentative D call: TRBD1 (5 bases). The CDR3 is 15 amino acids. The V gene lost 0 bases and the J gene lost 5 bases, with 9 bases spanning the gap. Per the germline V gene, CDR1 is SGHRS and CDR2 is YFSETQ. The DNA of the CDR3 is TGCGCCAGCAGCTTGGGGGGCTTGGATAATTCACCCCTCCACTTT. This codes for CASSLGGLDNSPLHF.

This clone is a singleton in its sample. This rearrangement joins TRBV7-9 to TRBJ2-1; 9 nucleotides match TRBD2. V trimming: 5 bases; J trimming: 15 bases; junction bases outside the gene matches: 14. CDR1 and CDR2 from the germline V gene are SEHNR and FQNEAQ (reference sequence). The CDR3 spans 14 residues. CDR3: CASSQVGAGGDGFF. CDR3 bases: TGTGCCAGCAGCCAGGTCGGAGCGGGAGGTGACGGGTTCTTC.

The count of this clone is one. This chain links TRBV28 with TRBJ2-2, with 12 bases matching TRBD1. V lost 6 bases and J lost 7; bases outside the gene matches: 9. Germline CDR1 and CDR2: MDHEN and SYDVKM. The CDR3 runs 16 residues. CDR3 region: CASRGGGQGAIGELFF. In nucleotides, the CDR3 is TGTGCCAGCAGAGGGGGGGGACAGGGGGCTATCGGGGAGCTGTTTTTT.

This chain uses TRBV14 with TRBJ1-1; 8 positions agree with TRBD1. The CDR3 is 13 amino acids. Germline assignment: CDR1 SGHDN and CDR2 FVKESK. The J segment lost 4 bases and the V segment lost 2 bases, leaving 0 bases of the junction unmatched. The CDR3 protein is CASSQTGGTEAFF. The CDR3 DNA follows: TGTGCCAGCAGCCAAACAGGGGGCACTGAAGCTTTCTTT.

This sequence joins TRBV12-3 or TRBV12-4 and TRBJ1-4; D is possibly TRBD1 (6 bases). CDR3 size: 13 residues. V was cut by 9 bases and J by 1 base, with 9 bases left in between. CDR3 DNA: TGTGCCAGTCAACAGGGAACTAATGAAAAACTGTTTTTT. Its protein product is CASQQGTNEKLFF.

This clone was recorded once. J is TRBJ1-1 and V is TRBV5-1; tentative D call: TRBD1 (6 bases). The germline V and J ends were trimmed by 5 bases and 1 base, with 12 bases remaining between them. Germline values: CDR1 SGHRS, CDR2 YFSETQ. The CDR3 contains 14 residues. CDR3 in amino acids: CASSRTGPNTEAFF. The DNA for the CDR3 is TGCGCCAGCAGTCGAACAGGGCCGAACACTGAAGCTTTCTTT.

The chain couples TRBV7-9 to TRBJ2-1, with D maybe TRBD1 (6 bases). From germline, CDR1 is SEHNR and CDR2 FQNEAQ (reference sequence). V was trimmed by 5 bases and J by 10 bases, leaving 9 bases between them. The CDR3 spans 11 residues. CDR3 region: CASSRQAEQFF. CDR3 DNA: TGTGCCAGCAGCAGACAGGCAGAGCAGTTCTTC.